Detailed here is one TCR beta chain. The entry originates in a study of blood T cell repertoires in COVID-19. Study information: T cells, B-cell-depleted T cells, or PBMCs supplied cDNA or gDNA.

Per the authors' pipeline: It was from reference gene primer amplification that nucleated cell counts were estimated. The repertoire was sequenced with immunoSEQ multiplex PCR; TCRdb's copy has only in-frame clones and lacks some. That table supplies the V and J calls and clone size; D and trimming were determined from the DNA. The sample has under 300,000 clones; around 83% are singletons. The specimen sequenced was peripheral blood. The clonotype was recovered from a man aged 25-45 years who had recovered from COVID-19.

In DNA form, the CDR3 reads TGTGCCAGCAGTGACTCTTTATCCGAGGCCAATGAGCAGTTCTTC. It specifies CASSDSLSEANEQFF. The rearrangement links TRBV6-4 to TRBJ2-1; D is ambiguous. The CDR3 has 15 residues. V was clipped by 0 bases and J by 6 bases, with 12 bases between them. CDR1 is MRHNA and CDR2 is SNTAGT in the germline V gene.